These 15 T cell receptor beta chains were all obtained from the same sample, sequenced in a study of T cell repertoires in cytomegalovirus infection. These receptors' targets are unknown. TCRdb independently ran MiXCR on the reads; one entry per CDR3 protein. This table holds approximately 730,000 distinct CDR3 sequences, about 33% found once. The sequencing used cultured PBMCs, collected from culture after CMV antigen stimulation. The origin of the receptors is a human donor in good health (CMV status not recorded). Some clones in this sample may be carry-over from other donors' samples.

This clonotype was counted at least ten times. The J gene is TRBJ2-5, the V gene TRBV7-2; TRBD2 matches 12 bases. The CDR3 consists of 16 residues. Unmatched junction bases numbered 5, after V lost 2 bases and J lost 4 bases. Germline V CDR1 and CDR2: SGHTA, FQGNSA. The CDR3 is CASSLTSGRRGETQYF. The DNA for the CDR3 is TGTGCCAGCAGCTTAACTAGCGGGAGGAGGGGAGAGACCCAGTACTTC.

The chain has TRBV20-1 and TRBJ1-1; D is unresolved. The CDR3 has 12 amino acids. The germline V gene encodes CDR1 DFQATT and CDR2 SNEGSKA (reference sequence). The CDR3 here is CSPGREGTEAFF. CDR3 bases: TGCAGCCCCGGTCGGGAGGGCACTGAAGCTTTCTTT.

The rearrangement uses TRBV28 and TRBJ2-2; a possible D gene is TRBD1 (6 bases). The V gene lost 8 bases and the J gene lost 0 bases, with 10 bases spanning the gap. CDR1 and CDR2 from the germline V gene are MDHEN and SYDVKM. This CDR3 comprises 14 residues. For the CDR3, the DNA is TGTGCCAGCCTGAGACAGGCGAACACCGGGGAGCTGTTTTTT. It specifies CASLRQANTGELFF.

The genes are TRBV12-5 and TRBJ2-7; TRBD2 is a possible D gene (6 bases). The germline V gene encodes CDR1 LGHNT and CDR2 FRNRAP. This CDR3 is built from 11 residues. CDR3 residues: CAWGETYEQYF. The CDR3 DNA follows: TGTGCCTGGGGGGAGACCTACGAGCAGTACTTC.

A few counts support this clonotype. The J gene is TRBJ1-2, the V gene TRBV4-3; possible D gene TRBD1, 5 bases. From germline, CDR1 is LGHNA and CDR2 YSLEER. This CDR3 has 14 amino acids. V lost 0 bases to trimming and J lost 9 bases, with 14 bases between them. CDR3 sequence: CASSQDRWGVRYTF. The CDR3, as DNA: TGCGCCAGCAGCCAAGATCGATGGGGGGTTCGCTACACCTTC.

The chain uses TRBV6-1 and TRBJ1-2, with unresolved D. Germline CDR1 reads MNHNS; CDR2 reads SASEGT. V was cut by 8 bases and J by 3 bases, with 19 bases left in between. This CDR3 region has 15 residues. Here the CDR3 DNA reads TGTGCCAGCTCGAGAGAGGCCCTATTAGACTATGGCTACACCTTC. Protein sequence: CASSREALLDYGYTF.

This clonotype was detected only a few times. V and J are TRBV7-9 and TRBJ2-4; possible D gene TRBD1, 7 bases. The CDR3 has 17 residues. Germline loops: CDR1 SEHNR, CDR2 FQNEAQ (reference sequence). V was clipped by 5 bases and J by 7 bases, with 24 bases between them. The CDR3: CASSPTGSLRRDNIQYF. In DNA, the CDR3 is TGTGCCAGCAGCCCGACAGGGAGCCTGCGGCGGGATAACATTCAGTACTTC.

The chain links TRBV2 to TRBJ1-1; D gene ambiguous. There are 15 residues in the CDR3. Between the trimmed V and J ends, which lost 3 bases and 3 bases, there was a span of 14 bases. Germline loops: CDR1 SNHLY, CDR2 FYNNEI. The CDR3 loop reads CASSDVSGADTEAFF. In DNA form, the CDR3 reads TGTGCCAGCAGTGATGTAAGCGGTGCGGACACTGAAGCTTTCTTT.

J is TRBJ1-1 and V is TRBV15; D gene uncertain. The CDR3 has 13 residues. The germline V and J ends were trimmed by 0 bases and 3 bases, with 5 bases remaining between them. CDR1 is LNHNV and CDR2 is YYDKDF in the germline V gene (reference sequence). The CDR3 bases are TGTGCCACCAGCAGAGATTCGTACACTGAAGCTTTCTTT. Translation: CATSRDSYTEAFF.

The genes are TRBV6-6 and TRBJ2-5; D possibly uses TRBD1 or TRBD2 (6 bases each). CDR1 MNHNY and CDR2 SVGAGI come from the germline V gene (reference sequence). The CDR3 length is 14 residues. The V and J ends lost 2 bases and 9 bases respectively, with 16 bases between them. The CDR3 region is CASSYRGGRGSQYF. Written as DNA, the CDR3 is TGTGCCAGCAGTTACAGAGGGGGGCGCGGGTCCCAGTACTTC.

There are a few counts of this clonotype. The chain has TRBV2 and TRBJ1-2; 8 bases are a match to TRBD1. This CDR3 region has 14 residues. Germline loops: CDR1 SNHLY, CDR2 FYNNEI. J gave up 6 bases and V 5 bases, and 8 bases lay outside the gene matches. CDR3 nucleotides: TGTGCCAGCAGTCGAGAGGACAGGGTACATGGCTACACCTTC. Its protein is CASSREDRVHGYTF.

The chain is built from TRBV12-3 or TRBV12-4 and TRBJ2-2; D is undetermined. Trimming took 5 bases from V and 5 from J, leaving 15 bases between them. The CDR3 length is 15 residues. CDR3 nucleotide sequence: TGTGCCAGCAGTGGGCAAACGGTTCTTACCGGGGAGCTGTTTTTT. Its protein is CASSGQTVLTGELFF.

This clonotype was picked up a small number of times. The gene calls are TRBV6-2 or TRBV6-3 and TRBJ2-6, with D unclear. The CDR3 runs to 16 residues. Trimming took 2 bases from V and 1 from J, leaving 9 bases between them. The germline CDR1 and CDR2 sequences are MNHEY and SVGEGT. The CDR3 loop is CASSYGRDSGANVLTF. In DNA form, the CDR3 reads TGTGCCAGCAGTTACGGTCGCGATTCTGGGGCCAACGTCCTGACTTTC.

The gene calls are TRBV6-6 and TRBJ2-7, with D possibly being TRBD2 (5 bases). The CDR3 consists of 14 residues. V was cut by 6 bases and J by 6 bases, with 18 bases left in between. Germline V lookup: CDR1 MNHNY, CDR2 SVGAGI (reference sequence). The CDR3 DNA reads TGTGCCAGCAGCCGCGGACTTCTACCGGGCGAGCAGTACTTC. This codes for CASSRGLLPGEQYF.

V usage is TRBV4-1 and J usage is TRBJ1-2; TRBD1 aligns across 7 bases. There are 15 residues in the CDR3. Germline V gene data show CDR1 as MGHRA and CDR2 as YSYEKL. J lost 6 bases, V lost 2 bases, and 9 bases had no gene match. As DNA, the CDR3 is TGCGCCAGCAGCCAACACAGGGGTGGCTCGGATGGCTACACCTTC. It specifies CASSQHRGGSDGYTF.